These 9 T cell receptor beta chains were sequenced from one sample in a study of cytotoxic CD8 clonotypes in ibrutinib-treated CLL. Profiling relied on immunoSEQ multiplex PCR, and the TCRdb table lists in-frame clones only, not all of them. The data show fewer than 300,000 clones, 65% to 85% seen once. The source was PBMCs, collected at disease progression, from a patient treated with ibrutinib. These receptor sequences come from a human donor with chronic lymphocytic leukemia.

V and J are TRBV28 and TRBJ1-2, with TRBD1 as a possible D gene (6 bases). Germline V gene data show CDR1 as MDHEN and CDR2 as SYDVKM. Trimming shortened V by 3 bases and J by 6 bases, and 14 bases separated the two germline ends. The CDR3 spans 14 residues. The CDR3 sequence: CASSLKGEINGYTF. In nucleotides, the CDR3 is TGTGCCAGCAGTTTGAAGGGGGAGATAAATGGCTACACCTTC.

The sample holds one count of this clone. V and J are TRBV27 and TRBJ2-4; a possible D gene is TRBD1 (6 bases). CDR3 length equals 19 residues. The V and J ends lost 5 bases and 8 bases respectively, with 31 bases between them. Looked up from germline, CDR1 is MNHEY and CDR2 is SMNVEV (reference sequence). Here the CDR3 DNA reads TGTGCCAGCAGTCCCCTACGAAACGGAGTAGACAGGCTAGGTGACATTCAGTACTTC. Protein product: CASSPLRNGVDRLGDIQYF.

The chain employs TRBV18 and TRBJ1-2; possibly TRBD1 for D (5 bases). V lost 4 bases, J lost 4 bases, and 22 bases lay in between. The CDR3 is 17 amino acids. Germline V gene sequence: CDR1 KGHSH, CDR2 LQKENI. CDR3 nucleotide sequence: TGTGCCAGCTCACAGAACCCCGGGACCGTTCCGCCCTATGGCTACACCTTC. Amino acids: CASSQNPGTVPPYGYTF.

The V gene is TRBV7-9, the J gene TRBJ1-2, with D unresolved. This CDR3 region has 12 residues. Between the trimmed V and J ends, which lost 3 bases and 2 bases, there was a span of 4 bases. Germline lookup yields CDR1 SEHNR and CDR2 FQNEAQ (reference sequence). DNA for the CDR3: TGTGCCAGCAGCTTGTTGAACTATGGCTACACCTTC. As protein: CASSLLNYGYTF.

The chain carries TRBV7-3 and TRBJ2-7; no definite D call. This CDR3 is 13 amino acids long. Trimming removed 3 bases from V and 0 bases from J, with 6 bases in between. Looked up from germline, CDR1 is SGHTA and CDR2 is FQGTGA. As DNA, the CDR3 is TGTGCCAGCAGCTTGCGAAACTCCTACGAGCAGTACTTC. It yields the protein CASSLRNSYEQYF. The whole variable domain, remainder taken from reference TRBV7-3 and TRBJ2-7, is GAGVSQTPSNKVTEKGKYVELRCDPISGHTALYWYRQSLGQGPEFLIYFQGTGAADDSGLPNDRFFAVRPEGSVSTLKIQRTERGDSAVYLCASSLRNSYEQYFGPGTRLTVT.

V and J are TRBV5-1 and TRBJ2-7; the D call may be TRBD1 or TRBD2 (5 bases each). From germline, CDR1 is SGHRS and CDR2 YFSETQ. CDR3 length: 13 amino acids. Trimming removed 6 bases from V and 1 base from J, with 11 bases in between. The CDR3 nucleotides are TGCGCCAGCACCGGGACGGATTCCTACGAGCAGTACTTC. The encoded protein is CASTGTDSYEQYF.

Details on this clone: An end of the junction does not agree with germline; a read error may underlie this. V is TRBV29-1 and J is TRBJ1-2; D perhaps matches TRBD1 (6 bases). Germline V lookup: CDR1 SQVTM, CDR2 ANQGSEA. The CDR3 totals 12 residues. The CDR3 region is CSVAEGGQTECF. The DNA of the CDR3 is TGCAGCGTTGCCGAAGGAGGACAGACCGAATGCTTC.

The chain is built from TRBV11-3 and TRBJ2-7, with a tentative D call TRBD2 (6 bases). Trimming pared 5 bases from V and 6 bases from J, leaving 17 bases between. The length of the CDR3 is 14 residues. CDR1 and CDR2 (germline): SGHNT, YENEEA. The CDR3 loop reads CASSNRDSPLEQYF. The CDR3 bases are TGTGCCAGCAGCAACCGGGACTCACCCCTCGAGCAGTACTTC.

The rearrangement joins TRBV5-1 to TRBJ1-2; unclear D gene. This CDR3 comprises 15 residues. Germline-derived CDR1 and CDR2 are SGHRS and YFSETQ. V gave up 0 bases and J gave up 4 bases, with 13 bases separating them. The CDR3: CASSLDGRTTYGYTF. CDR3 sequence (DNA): TGCGCCAGCAGCTTGGATGGCAGGACGACCTATGGCTACACCTTC.